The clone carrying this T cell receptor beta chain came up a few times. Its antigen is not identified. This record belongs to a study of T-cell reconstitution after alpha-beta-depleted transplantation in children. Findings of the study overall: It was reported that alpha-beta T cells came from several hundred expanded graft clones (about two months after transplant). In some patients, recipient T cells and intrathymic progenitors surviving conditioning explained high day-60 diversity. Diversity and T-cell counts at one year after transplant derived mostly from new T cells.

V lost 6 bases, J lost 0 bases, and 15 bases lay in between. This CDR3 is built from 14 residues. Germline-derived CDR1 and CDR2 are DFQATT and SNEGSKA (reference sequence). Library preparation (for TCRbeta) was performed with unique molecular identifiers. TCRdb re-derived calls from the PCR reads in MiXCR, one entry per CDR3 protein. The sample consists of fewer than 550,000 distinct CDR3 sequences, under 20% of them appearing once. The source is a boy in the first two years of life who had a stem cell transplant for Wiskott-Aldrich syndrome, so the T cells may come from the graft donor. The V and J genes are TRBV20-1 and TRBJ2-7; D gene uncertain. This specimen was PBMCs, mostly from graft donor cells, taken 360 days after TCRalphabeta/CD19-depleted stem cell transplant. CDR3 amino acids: CSACYDWTSYEQYF. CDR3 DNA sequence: TGCAGTGCATGCTATGACTGGACCTCCTACGAGCAGTACTTC.